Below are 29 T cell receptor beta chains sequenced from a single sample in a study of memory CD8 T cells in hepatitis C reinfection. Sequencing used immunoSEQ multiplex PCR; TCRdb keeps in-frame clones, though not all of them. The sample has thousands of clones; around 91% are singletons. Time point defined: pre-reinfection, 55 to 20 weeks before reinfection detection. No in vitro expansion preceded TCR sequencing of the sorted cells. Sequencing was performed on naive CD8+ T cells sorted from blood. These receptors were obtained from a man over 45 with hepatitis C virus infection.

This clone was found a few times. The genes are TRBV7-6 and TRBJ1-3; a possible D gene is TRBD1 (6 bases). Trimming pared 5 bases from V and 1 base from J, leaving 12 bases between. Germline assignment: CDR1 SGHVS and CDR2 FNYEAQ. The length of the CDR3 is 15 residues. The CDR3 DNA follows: TGTGCCAGCAGCCCTCCAACAGGGTCTGGAAACACCATATATTTT. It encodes CASSPPTGSGNTIYF.

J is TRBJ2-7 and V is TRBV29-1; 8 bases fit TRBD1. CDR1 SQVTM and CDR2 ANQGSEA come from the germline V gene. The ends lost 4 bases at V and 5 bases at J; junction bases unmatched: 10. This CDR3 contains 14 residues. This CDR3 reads CSVASGGGIDEQYF. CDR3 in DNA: TGCAGCGTTGCATCAGGGGGCGGCATCGACGAGCAGTACTTC.

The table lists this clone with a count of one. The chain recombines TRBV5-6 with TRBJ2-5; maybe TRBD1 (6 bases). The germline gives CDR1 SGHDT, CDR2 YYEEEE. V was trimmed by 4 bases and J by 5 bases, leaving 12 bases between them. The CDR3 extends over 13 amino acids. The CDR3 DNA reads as TGTGCCAGCAGCGGGGGACACGGGGAGACCCAGTACTTC. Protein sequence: CASSGGHGETQYF.

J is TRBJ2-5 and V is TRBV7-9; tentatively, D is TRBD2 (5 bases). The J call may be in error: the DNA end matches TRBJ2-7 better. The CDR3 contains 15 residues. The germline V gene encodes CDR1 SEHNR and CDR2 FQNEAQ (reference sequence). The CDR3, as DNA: TGTGCCAGCAGCCTAGTGGACTCGAGCCCCTACGAGCAGTACTTC. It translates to CASSLVDSSPYEQYF.

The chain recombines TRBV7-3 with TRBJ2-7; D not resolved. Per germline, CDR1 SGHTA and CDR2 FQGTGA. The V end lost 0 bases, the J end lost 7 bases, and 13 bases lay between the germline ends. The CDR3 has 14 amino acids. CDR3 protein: CASSLTSDVREQYF. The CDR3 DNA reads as TGTGCCAGCAGCTTAACTTCCGACGTGAGGGAGCAGTACTTC.

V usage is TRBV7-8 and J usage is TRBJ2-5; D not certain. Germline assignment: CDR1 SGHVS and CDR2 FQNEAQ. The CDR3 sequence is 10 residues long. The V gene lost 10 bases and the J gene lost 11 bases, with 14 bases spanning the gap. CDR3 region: CATTPGEQYF. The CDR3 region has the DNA TGTGCCACCACCCCGGGTGAGCAGTACTTC.

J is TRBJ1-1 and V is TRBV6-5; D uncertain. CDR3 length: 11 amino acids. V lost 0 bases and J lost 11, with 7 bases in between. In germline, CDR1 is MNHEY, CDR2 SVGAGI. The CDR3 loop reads CASSYSSLAFF. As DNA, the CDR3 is TGTGCCAGCAGTTACTCCTCTCTTGCTTTCTTT.

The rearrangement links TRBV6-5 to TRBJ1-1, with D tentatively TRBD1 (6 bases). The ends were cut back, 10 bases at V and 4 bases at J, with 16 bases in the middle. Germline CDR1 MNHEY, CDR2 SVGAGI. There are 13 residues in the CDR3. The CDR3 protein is CATMGGGITEAFF. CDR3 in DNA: TGTGCCACCATGGGGGGGGGCATCACTGAAGCTTTCTTT.

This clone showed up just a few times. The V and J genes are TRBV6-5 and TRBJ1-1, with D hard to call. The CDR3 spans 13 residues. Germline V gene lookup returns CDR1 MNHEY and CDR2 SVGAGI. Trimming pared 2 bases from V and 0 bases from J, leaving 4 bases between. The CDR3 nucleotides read TGTGCCAGCAGTTACGACATGAACACTGAAGCTTTCTTT. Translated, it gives CASSYDMNTEAFF.

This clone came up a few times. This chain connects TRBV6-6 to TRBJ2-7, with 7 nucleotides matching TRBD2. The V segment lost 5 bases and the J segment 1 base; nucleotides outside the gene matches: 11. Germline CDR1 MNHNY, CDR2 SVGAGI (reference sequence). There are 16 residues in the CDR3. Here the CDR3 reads CASSAQAGTTSYEQYF. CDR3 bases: TGTGCCAGCAGTGCGCAAGCGGGGACTACATCCTACGAGCAGTACTTC.

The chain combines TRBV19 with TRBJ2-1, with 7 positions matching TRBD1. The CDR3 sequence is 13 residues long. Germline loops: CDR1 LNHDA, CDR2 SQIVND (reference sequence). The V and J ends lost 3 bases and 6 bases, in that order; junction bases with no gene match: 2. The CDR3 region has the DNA TGTGCCAGTAGTATCACAGGGGCCAATGAGCAGTTCTTC. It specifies CASSITGANEQFF.

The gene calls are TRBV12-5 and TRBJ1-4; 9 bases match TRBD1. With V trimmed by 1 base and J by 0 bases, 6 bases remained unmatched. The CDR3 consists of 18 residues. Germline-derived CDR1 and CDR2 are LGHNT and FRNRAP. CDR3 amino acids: CASGLAWTGVTTNEKLFF. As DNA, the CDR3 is TGTGCTAGTGGTTTGGCCTGGACAGGGGTTACAACTAATGAAAAACTGTTTTTT. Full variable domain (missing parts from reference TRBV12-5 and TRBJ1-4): DARVTQTPRHKVTEMGQEVTMRCQPILGHNTVFWYRQTMMQGLELLAYFRNRAPLDDSGMPKDRFSAEMPDATLATLKIQPSEPRDSAVYFCASGLAWTGVTTNEKLFFGSGTQLSVL.

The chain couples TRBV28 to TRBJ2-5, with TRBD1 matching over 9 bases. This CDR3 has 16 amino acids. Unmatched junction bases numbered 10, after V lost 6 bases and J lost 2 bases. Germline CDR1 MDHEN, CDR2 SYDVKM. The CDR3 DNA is TGTGCCAGCAGCTCATTTGACAGGGGGTGGCAAGAGACCCAGTACTTC. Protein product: CASSSFDRGWQETQYF.

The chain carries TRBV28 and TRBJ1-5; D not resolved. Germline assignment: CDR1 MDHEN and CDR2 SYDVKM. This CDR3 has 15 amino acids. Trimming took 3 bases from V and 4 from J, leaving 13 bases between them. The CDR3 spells CASSFRSWENQPQHF. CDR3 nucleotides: TGTGCCAGCAGTTTTAGGTCTTGGGAGAATCAGCCCCAGCATTTT.

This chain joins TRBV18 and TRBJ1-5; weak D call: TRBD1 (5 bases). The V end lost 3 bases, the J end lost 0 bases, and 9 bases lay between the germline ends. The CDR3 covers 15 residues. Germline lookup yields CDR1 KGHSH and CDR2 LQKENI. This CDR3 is CASSPHRYSNQPQHF. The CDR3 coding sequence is TGTGCCAGCTCACCCCACAGGTATAGCAATCAGCCCCAGCATTTT.

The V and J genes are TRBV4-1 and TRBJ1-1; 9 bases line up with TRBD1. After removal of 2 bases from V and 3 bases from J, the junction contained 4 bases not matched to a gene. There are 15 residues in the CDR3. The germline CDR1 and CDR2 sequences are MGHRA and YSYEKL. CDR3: CASSQPGQGHTEAFF. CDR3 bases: TGCGCCAGCAGCCAACCTGGACAGGGGCACACTGAAGCTTTCTTT.

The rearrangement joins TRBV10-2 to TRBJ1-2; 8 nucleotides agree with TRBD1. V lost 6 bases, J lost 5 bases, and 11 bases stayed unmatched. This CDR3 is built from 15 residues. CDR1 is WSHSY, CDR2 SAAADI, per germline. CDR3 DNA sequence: TGCGCCAGCAGCGTCTTCGACAGGGGTGAATATGGCTACACCTTC. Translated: CASSVFDRGEYGYTF.

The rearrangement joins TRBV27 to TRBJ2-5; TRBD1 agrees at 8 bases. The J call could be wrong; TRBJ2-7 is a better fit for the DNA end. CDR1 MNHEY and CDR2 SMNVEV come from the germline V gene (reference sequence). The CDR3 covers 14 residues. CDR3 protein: CASRFGQGYYEQYF. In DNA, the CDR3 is TGTGCCAGCAGATTTGGACAGGGTTACTACGAGCAGTACTTC.

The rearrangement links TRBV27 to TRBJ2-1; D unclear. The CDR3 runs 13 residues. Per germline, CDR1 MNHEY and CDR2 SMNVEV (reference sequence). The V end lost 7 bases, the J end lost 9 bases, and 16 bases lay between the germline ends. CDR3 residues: CASTNPGGGEQFF. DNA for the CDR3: TGTGCCAGCACCAACCCTGGCGGCGGTGAGCAGTTCTTC.

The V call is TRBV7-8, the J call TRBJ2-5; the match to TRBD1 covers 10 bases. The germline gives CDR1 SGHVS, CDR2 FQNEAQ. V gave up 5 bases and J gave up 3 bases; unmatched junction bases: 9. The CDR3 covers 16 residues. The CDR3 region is CASSLGFGQGEETQYF. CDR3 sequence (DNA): TGTGCCAGCAGCCTCGGTTTTGGACAGGGGGAAGAGACCCAGTACTTC.

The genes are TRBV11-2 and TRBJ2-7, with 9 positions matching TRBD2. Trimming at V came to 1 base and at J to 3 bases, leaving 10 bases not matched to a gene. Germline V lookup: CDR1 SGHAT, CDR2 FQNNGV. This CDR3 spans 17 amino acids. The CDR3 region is CASSLALAGSGGYEQYF. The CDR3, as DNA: TGTGCCAGCAGCTTAGCTCTAGCGGGATCCGGCGGCTACGAGCAGTACTTC.

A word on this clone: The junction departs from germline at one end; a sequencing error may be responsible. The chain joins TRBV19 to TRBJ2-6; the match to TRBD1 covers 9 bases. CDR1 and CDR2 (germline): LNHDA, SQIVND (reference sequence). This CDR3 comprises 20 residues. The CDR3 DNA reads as TGTGCCAGTAGTAGAAATTCCGGGACAGGGAGATTTACTGGGACCAACGTCCTGACTTTC. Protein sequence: CASSRNSGTGRFTGTNVLTF.

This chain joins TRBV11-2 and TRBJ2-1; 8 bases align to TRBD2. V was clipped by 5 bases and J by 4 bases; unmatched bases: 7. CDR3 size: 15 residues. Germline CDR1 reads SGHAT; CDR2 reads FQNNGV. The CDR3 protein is CASSTGGGIYNEQFF. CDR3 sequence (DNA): TGTGCCAGCAGCACCGGGGGGGGGATTTACAATGAGCAGTTCTTC.

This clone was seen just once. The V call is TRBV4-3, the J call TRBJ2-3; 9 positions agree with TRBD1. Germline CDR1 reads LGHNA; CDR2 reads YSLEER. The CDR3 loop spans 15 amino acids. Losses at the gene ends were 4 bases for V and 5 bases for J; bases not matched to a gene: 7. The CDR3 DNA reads TGCGCCAGCAGCCGGACAGGGGCCCAAGGAGATACGCAGTATTTT. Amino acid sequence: CASSRTGAQGDTQYF.

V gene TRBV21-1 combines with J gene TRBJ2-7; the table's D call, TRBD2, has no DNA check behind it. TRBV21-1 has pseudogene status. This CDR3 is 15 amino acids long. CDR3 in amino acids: CASSRVAPSSYEQYF. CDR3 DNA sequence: TGTGCCAGCAGCAGGGTAGCGCCTAGCTCCTACGAGCAGTACTTC.

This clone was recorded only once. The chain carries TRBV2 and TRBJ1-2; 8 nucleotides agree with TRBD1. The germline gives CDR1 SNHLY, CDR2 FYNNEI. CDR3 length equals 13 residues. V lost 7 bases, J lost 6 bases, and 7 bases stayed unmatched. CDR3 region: CASTDRDWNGYTF. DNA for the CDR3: TGTGCCAGCACGGACAGGGATTGGAATGGCTACACCTTC.

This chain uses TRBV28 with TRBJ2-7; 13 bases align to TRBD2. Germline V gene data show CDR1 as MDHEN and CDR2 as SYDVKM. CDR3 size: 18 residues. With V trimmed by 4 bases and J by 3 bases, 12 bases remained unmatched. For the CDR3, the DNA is TGTGCCAGCAGTTCGACGGGACTAGCGGGACCGGGAGACTACGAGCAGTACTTC. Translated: CASSSTGLAGPGDYEQYF. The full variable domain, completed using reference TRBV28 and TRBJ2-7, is DVKVTQSSRYLVKRTGEKVFLECVQDMDHENMFWYRQDPGLGLRLIYFSYDVKMKEKGDIPEGYSVSREKKERFSLILESASTNQTSMYLCASSSTGLAGPGDYEQYFGPGTRLTVT.

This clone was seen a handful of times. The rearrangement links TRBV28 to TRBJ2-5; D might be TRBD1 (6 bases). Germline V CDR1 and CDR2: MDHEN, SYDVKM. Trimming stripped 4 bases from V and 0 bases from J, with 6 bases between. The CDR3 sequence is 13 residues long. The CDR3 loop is CASSSGDQETQYF. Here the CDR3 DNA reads TGTGCCAGCAGTTCAGGGGACCAAGAGACCCAGTACTTC.

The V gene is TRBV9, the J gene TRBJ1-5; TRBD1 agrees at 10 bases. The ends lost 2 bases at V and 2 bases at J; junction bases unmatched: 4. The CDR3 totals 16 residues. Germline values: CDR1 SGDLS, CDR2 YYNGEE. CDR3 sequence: CASSVGTGAGNQPQHF. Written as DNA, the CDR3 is TGTGCCAGCAGCGTTGGGACAGGGGCGGGCAATCAGCCCCAGCATTTT.